Shown below are 28 T cell receptor beta chains from a single sample sequenced in a study of PD-L1 blockade in urothelial cancer. Stated time point: pretreatment peripheral blood. The assay was immunoSEQ multiplex PCR, and TCRdb's table has in-frame clones only and misses some. Here the sample spans tens of thousands of clones, 80% to 85% being singletons. The sequences come from PBMCs, collected around atezolizumab (anti-PD-L1) treatment. All receptors derive from a woman in her 70s with urothelial cancer.

The gene calls are TRBV4-1 and TRBJ1-1; D possibly corresponds to TRBD1 (5 bases). The CDR3 has 18 amino acids. Looked up from germline, CDR1 is MGHRA and CDR2 is YSYEKL. V was trimmed by 0 bases and J by 5 bases, leaving 22 bases between them. The CDR3 DNA follows: TGCGCCAGCAGCCAAGAAAGCAGTACGGTCGGGGGGGATACTGAAGCTTTCTTT. It codes for CASSQESSTVGGDTEAFF.

With regard to this clone: One end of the junction varies from germline; a read error may be responsible. V gene TRBV30 combines with J gene TRBJ2-7; 7 nucleotides line up with TRBD2. The CDR3 length is 11 residues. CDR1 is GTSNPN, CDR2 SVGIG, per germline (reference sequence). CDR3 residues: CAWTPGAGVVF. The CDR3 region has the DNA TGTGCCTGGACTCCGGGTGCGGGAGTTGTTTTC.

V gene TRBV7-9 combines with J gene TRBJ2-1; 13 bases line up with TRBD2. V lost 5 bases to trimming and J lost 6 bases; unmatched junction nucleotides: 7. In germline, CDR1 is SEHNR, CDR2 FQNEAQ (reference sequence). This CDR3 is 16 amino acids long. This chain's CDR3 is CASSTNRLAGGNEQFF. The DNA for the CDR3 is TGTGCCAGCAGCACAAACAGACTAGCGGGGGGCAATGAGCAGTTCTTC.

The chain has TRBV7-2 and TRBJ2-3; no clear D. Germline-derived CDR1 and CDR2 are SGHTA and FQGNSA. CDR3 length equals 15 residues. The V end lost 2 bases, the J end lost 1 base, and 10 bases lay between the germline ends. This CDR3 reads CASSLNGVGTDTQYF. The CDR3 nucleotides are TGTGCCAGCAGCTTAAATGGAGTCGGCACAGATACGCAGTATTTT.

The count of this clone is one. DNA for the CDR3: TGTGCCACCAGCAGAGATCTAGCGGACTACGAGCAGTACTTC. Translation gives CATSRDLADYEQYF. The chain combines TRBV15 with TRBJ2-7, with 7 positions matching TRBD2. CDR1 is LNHNV and CDR2 is YYDKDF in the germline V gene (reference sequence). The CDR3 consists of 14 residues. The V segment lost 0 bases and the J segment 3 bases; nucleotides outside the gene matches: 2.

The rearrangement links TRBV14 to TRBJ2-1; tentative D call: TRBD1 (6 bases). The CDR3 is 14 amino acids. The V end lost 3 bases, the J end lost 8 bases, and 14 bases lay between the germline ends. CDR1 and CDR2 (germline): SGHDN, FVKESK. CDR3 DNA sequence: TGTGCCAGCAGCCACATAGACAGGTTCCATGAGCAGTTCTTC. This sequence encodes CASSHIDRFHEQFF. Looking up the rest from reference TRBV14 and TRBJ2-1 gives the full variable domain: EAGVTQFPSHSVIEKGQTVTLRCDPISGHDNLYWYRRVMGKEIKFLLHFVKESKQDESGMPNNRFLAERTGGTYSTLKVQPAELEDSGVYFCASSHIDRFHEQFFGPGTRLTVL.

The CDR3 nucleotides are TGTGCCAGCAGCTCCCGCGGGGAGCTGTTTTTT. Translation gives CASSSRGELFF. V gene TRBV9 combines with J gene TRBJ2-2, with D uncertain. Per germline, CDR1 SGDLS and CDR2 YYNGEE. V was cut by 4 bases and J by 7 bases, with 5 bases left in between. This CDR3 has 11 residues.

The gene calls are TRBV5-1 and TRBJ2-1, with 13 bases lining up with TRBD2. CDR3 length equals 18 residues. CDR1 is SGHRS, CDR2 YFSETQ, per germline. V lost 0 bases to trimming and J lost 9 bases; unmatched junction nucleotides: 12. CDR3 nucleotide sequence: TGCGCCAGCAGCTTGGGTGTATTGGTGGGACTAGCGGGAAGTGAGCAGTTCTTC. Encoded protein: CASSLGVLVGLAGSEQFF.

The chain is built from TRBV4-1 and TRBJ1-3, with 8 bases that match TRBD1. Germline V gene data show CDR1 as MGHRA and CDR2 as YSYEKL. Unmatched junction bases numbered 4, after V lost 0 bases and J lost 3 bases. The CDR3 totals 16 residues. CDR3 protein: CASSQDPGGFGNTIYF. The CDR3 DNA reads TGCGCCAGCAGCCAAGACCCAGGGGGCTTTGGAAACACCATATATTTT.

The rearrangement uses TRBV7-9 and TRBJ2-7; TRBD1 matches at 10 bases. Trimming removed 0 bases from V and 5 bases from J; junction bases left unmatched: 4. The germline V gene encodes CDR1 SEHNR and CDR2 FQNEAQ (reference sequence). The CDR3 is 15 residues long. The CDR3 nucleotides read TGTGCCAGCAGCTTAGCGTGGACAGGGGGTGACGAGCAGTACTTC. This translates into CASSLAWTGGDEQYF.

This clone was detected only a few times. Different DNA sequences within this sample yield the same CDR3. The chain recombines TRBV5-6 with TRBJ2-3; 10 nucleotides match TRBD2. J gave up 5 bases and V 2 bases, and 8 bases lay outside the gene matches. The length of the CDR3 is 16 residues. Germline values: CDR1 SGHDT, CDR2 YYEEEE. In nucleotides, the CDR3 is TGTGCCAGCAGCTTAGGGCTAGCGGGGGTTGGAGATACGCAGTATTTT. Encoded protein: CASSLGLAGVGDTQYF.

This chain joins TRBV25-1 and TRBJ2-5, with D uncertain. There are 13 residues in the CDR3. V lost 6 bases and J 0 bases, leaving 8 bases between the germline ends. Germline lookup yields CDR1 MGHDK and CDR2 SYGVNS. Written as DNA, the CDR3 is TGTGCCAGCAGCCCTCCGTACCAAGAGACCCAGTACTTC. It codes for CASSPPYQETQYF.

The chain is built from TRBV29-1 and TRBJ1-1, with D hard to call. The CDR3 has 13 amino acids. V was pared by 7 bases and J by 5 bases, with 17 bases between. Germline V lookup: CDR1 SQVTM, CDR2 ANQGSEA. The CDR3 DNA is TGCAGCGCCTGGACGGCTACGGGGACTGAAGCTTTCTTT. Translating gives CSAWTATGTEAFF.

The chain combines TRBV5-5 with TRBJ1-2; D ambiguous. Looked up from germline, CDR1 is SGHKS and CDR2 is YYEKEE (reference sequence). The CDR3 is 14 amino acids. Trimming shortened V by 0 bases and J by 2 bases, and 8 bases separated the two germline ends. DNA for the CDR3: TGTGCCAGCAGCTTGGCGTGGCGGAACTATGGCTACACCTTC. The encoded protein is CASSLAWRNYGYTF.

The chain joins TRBV29-1 to TRBJ2-2; 11 nucleotides match TRBD2. V gave up 4 bases and J gave up 6 bases; unmatched junction bases: 4. The CDR3 spans 14 residues. The germline CDR1 and CDR2 sequences are SQVTM and ANQGSEA. CDR3 in amino acids: CSVVTSGGPGELFF. DNA for the CDR3: TGCAGCGTTGTAACTAGCGGGGGACCCGGGGAGCTGTTTTTT.

The chain carries TRBV14 and TRBJ2-1; possible D gene TRBD2, 6 bases. The CDR3 loop spans 18 amino acids. V was shortened by 0 bases and J by 3 bases, with 18 bases between the two germline ends. The germline gives CDR1 SGHDN, CDR2 FVKESK. The CDR3 region is CASSQDTIWLASYNEQFF. The CDR3 DNA is TGTGCCAGCAGCCAAGATACAATTTGGCTAGCGAGCTACAATGAGCAGTTCTTC.

The count of this clone is one. The chain recombines TRBV7-9 with TRBJ2-3; 13 bases align to TRBD2. Germline CDR1 is SEHNR and CDR2 is FQNEAQ (reference sequence). The CDR3 sequence is 16 residues long. The V segment lost 6 bases and the J segment 1 base; nucleotides outside the gene matches: 4. For the CDR3, the DNA is TGTGCCAGCAGTTGGACTAGCGGGAGTGGCACAGATACGCAGTATTTT. Translation gives CASSWTSGSGTDTQYF.

This clone was detected once. The CDR3 region is CASSLNRGNEQFF. The CDR3 DNA sequence: TGTGCCAGCAGCTTGAATCGGGGAAATGAGCAGTTCTTC. This chain connects TRBV13 to TRBJ2-1; maybe TRBD2 (5 bases). Germline V CDR1 and CDR2: PRHDT, FYEKMQ (reference sequence). V lost 3 bases and J lost 7, with 10 bases in between. The CDR3 extends over 13 amino acids.

The gene calls are TRBV5-1 and TRBJ2-1; 13 bases fit TRBD2. J gave up 3 bases and V 1 base, and 7 bases lay outside the gene matches. Germline CDR1 reads SGHRS; CDR2 reads YFSETQ. The CDR3 runs to 18 residues. CDR3 region: CASSLPLAGGDRYNEQFF. DNA of the CDR3: TGCGCCAGCAGCTTGCCACTAGCGGGAGGGGATCGCTACAATGAGCAGTTCTTC.

The genes are TRBV18 and TRBJ2-7; D might be TRBD2 (6 bases). V shed 3 bases and J shed 1 base, with 10 bases lying between them. The CDR3 loop spans 14 amino acids. Per the germline V gene, CDR1 is KGHSH and CDR2 is LQKENI. In DNA form, the CDR3 reads TGTGCCAGCTCACCGGGACTCCCGTCCTACGAGCAGTACTTC. Amino acid sequence: CASSPGLPSYEQYF.

The genes are TRBV18 and TRBJ2-7; D perhaps matches TRBD2 (6 bases). The CDR3 runs 12 residues. V was cut by 2 bases and J by 5 bases, with 7 bases left in between. Looked up from germline, CDR1 is KGHSH and CDR2 is LQKENI. The CDR3 nucleotides read TGTGCCAGCTCACCAGGAGGGGACGAGCAGTACTTC. It specifies CASSPGGDEQYF.

The gene calls are TRBV28 and TRBJ1-4; no clear D gene. Trimming shortened V by 2 bases and J by 0 bases, and 7 bases separated the two germline ends. Germline V lookup: CDR1 MDHEN, CDR2 SYDVKM. The CDR3 contains 15 residues. For the CDR3, the DNA is TGTGCCAGCAGTTTACCGCAGTCAACTAATGAAAAACTGTTTTTT. This encodes CASSLPQSTNEKLFF.

This sequence joins TRBV30 and TRBJ2-2, with D tentatively TRBD1 (6 bases). This CDR3 is built from 14 residues. Trimming pared 0 bases from V and 6 bases from J, leaving 11 bases between. Germline-derived CDR1 and CDR2 are GTSNPN and SVGIG (reference sequence). CDR3: CAWSVQGWAGELFF. CDR3 coding DNA: TGTGCCTGGAGTGTTCAGGGGTGGGCCGGGGAGCTGTTTTTT.

The V and J genes are TRBV28 and TRBJ1-2; D not resolved. CDR1 and CDR2 (germline): MDHEN, SYDVKM. The V and J ends lost 3 bases and 8 bases respectively, with 19 bases between them. The CDR3 is 15 amino acids. DNA of the CDR3: TGTGCCAGCAGTTTCCACACTCGGGCGGGAGGGGGCTACACCTTC. This translates into CASSFHTRAGGGYTF.

This sequence joins TRBV5-1 and TRBJ2-1, with 8 bases fitting TRBD2. With 5 bases clipped from V and 2 bases from J, the junction kept 12 bases outside the gene matches. Germline loops: CDR1 SGHRS, CDR2 YFSETQ. This CDR3 is built from 17 residues. The CDR3 region has the DNA TGCGCCAGCAGAGTGGTTCCTACTAGCGGCCCCTACAATGAGCAGTTCTTC. Translation gives CASRVVPTSGPYNEQFF.

The chain has TRBV18 and TRBJ1-2, with 9 positions matching TRBD1. Germline V gene lookup returns CDR1 KGHSH and CDR2 LQKENI. The ends lost 3 bases at V and 4 bases at J; junction bases unmatched: 12. The CDR3 loop spans 17 amino acids. CDR3 amino acids: CASSPGWDREGPYGYTF. For the CDR3, the DNA is TGTGCCAGCTCACCCGGCTGGGACAGGGAGGGACCCTATGGCTACACCTTC.

This clone was detected only a few times. This chain joins TRBV7-9 and TRBJ1-1; 9 bases match TRBD1. Germline assignment: CDR1 SEHNR and CDR2 FQNEAQ (reference sequence). V shed 5 bases and J 6 bases; nucleotides not matched to a gene: 4. The CDR3 loop spans 13 amino acids. The CDR3: CASSPQGASEAFF. The CDR3 bases are TGTGCCAGCAGCCCACAGGGGGCCTCTGAAGCTTTCTTT.

The chain uses TRBV29-1 and TRBJ2-5, with 9 bases aligning to TRBD2. Per the germline V gene, CDR1 is SQVTM and CDR2 is ANQGSEA. J gave up 2 bases and V 4 bases, and 5 bases lay outside the gene matches. The CDR3 has 14 residues. The CDR3: CSVGAGGLQETQYF. The CDR3 DNA sequence: TGCAGCGTTGGAGCGGGGGGCTTGCAAGAGACCCAGTACTTC.